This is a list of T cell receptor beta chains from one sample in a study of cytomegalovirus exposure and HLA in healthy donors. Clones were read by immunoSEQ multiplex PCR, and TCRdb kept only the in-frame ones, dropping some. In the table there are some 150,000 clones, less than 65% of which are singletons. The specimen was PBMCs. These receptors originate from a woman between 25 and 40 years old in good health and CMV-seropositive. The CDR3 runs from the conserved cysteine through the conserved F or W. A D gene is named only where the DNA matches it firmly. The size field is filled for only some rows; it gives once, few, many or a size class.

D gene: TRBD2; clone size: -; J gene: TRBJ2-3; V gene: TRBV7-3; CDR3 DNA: TGTGCCAGCAGGCCCGAGTGGACTAGCGACACCCCCGGCACAGATACGCAGTATTTT; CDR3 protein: CASRPEWTSDTPGTDTQYF
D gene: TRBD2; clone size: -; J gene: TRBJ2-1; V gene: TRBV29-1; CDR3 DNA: TGCAGCGTTCTGGGGTTAGCGGGACGTTATGAGCAGTTCTTC; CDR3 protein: CSVLGLAGRYEQFF
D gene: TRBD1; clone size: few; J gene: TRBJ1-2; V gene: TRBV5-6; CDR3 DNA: TGTGCCAGCAGTCCGGGACAGAGCTATGGCTACACCTTC; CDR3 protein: CASSPGQSYGYTF
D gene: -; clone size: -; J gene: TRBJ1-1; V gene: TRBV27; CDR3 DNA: TGTGCCAGTAAGACAGGCCCGAACACTGAAGCTTTCTTT; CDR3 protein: CASKTGPNTEAFF
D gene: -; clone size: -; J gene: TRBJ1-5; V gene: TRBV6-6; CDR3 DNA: TGTGCCAGCAGTCAGGGTCAGCCCCAGCATTTT; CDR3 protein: CASSQGQPQHF
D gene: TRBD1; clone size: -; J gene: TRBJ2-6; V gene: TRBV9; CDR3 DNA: TGTGCCAGCAGCTTACCCGGACAGGGCTCTGGGGCCAACGTCCTGACTTTC; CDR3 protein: CASSLPGQGSGANVLTF
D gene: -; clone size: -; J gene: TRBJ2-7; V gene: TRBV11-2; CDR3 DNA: TGTGCCAGCAGCTTAGATCTGACACCGAACTACGAGCAGTACTTC; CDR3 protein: CASSLDLTPNYEQYF
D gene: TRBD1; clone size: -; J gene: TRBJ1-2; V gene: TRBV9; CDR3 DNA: TGTGCCAGTCAGGGACAGGGGAACTATGGCTACACCTTC; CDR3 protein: CASQGQGNYGYTF
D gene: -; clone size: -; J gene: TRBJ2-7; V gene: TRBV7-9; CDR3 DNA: TGTGCCAGCAGCCAGACCGCAGGCGGGGAGCAGTACTTC; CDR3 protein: CASSQTAGGEQYF
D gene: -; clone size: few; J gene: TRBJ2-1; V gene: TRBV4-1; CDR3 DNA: TGCGCCAGCAGCCAAGTGGTGGGGGCTGGCCACAATGAGCAGTTCTTC; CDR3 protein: CASSQVVGAGHNEQFF
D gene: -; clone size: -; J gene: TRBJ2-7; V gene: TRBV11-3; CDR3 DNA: TGTGCCAGCAGCTTAGGGGACACGGACCTTAACTTC; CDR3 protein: CASSLGDTDLNF
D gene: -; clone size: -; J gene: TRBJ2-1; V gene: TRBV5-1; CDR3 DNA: TGCGCCAGCAGCTTGACGGGGTATCCCGACGATGAGCAGTTCTTC; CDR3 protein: CASSLTGYPDDEQFF
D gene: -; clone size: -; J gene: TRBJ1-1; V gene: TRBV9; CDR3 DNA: TGTGCCAGCAGCGTAGGGGGCAACCGTATGAACACTGAAGCTTTCTTT; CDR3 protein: CASSVGGNRMNTEAFF
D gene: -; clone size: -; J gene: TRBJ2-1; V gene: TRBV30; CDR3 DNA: TGTGCCTGGAGCCCCGGAACCCCCGACTTAGGATACAATGAGCAGTTCTTC; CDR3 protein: CAWSPGTPDLGYNEQFF
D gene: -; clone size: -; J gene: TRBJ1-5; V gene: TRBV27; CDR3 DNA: TGTGCCAGCAGTCCACCTTGGGGCAGGGCTCTTACGAGCAATCAGCCCCAGCATTTT; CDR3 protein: CASSPPWGRALTSNQPQHF
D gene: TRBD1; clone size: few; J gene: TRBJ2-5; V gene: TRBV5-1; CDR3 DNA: TGCGCCAGCAGCTTGGCCCGGACAGGGGGCTTGGAGACCCAGTACTTC; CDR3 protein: CASSLARTGGLETQYF
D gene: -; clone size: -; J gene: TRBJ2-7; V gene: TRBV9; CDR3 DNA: TGTGCCAGCAGCGTAGGTGGGACTTCCAACTACGAGCAGTACTTC; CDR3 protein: CASSVGGTSNYEQYF
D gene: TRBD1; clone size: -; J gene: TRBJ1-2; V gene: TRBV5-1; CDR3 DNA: TGCGCCAGCAGCTCCCCGGACAGGGATGGCTACACCTTC; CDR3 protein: CASSSPDRDGYTF
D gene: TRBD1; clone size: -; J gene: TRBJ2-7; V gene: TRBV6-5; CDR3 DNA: TGTGCCAGCAGTTTTACAGGGGGGCGCAGCTACGAGCAGTACTTC; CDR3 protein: CASSFTGGRSYEQYF
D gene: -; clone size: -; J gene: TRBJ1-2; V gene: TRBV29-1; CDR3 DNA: TGCAGCGTTGATCTAGGGTCGGGAGTTAACTATGGCTACACCTTC; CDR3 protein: CSVDLGSGVNYGYTF
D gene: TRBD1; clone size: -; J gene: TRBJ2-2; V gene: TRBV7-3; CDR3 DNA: TGTGCCAGCAGCTTAGGGGCAGGGGGCCCGAACACCGGGGAGCTGTTTTTT; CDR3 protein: CASSLGAGGPNTGELFF
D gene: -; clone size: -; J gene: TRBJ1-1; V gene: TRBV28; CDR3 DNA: TGTGCCAGCAGTTTAAGGCAGGCGAACACTGAAGCTTTCTTT; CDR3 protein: CASSLRQANTEAFF
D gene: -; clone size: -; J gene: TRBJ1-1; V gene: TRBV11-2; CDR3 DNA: TGTGCCAGCAGCACAGGACGGCAGTTGAACACTGAAGCTTTCTTT; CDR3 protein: CASSTGRQLNTEAFF
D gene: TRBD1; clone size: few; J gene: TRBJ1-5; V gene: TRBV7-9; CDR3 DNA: TGTGCCAGCAGCCGAAGCGTCGGACAGGGGAGCAATCAGCCCCAGCATTTT; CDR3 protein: CASSRSVGQGSNQPQHF
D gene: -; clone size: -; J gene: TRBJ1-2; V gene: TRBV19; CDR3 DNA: TGTGCCAGTAGGCCAGGGAGGTATGGCTACACCTTC; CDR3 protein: CASRPGRYGYTF